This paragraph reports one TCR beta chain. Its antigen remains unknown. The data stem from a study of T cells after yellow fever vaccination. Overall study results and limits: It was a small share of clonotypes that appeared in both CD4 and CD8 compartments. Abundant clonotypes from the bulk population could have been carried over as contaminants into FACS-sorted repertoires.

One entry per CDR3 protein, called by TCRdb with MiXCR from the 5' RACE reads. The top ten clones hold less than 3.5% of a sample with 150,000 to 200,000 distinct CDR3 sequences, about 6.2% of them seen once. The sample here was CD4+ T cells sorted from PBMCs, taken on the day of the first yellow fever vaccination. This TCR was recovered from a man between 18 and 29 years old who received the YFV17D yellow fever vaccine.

The CDR3 sequence: CASSPLTGATSTYSTDTQYF. In DNA, the CDR3 is TGTGCCAGCTCACCACTGACAGGGGCCACCTCCACATATAGCACAGATACGCAGTATTTT. The rearrangement links TRBV18 to TRBJ2-3, with 8 bases fitting TRBD1. Germline CDR1 KGHSH, CDR2 LQKENI. The CDR3 sequence is 20 residues long. With 1 base clipped from V and 0 bases from J, the junction kept 15 bases outside the gene matches.